The 21 T cell receptor beta chains below all came from one sample that was sequenced in a study of Tregs in tolerant kidney transplant recipients. The repertoire was sequenced with immunoSEQ multiplex PCR; TCRdb's copy has only in-frame clones and lacks some. This sample has approximately 60,000 clones, with over 70% found just once. The sequenced material came from CD4+ T cells from blood. These receptor sequences come from a human donor in good health.

In regard to this clone: This specimen includes other DNA sequences encoding the same CDR3. V gene TRBV11-3 combines with J gene TRBJ2-3; no reliable D call. Trimming took off 5 bases at V and 0 bases at J, with 9 bases between the two ends. Germline V lookup: CDR1 SGHNT, CDR2 YENEEA. CDR3 length: 14 residues. This chain's CDR3 is CASSLLTSTDTQYF. Here the CDR3 DNA reads TGTGCCAGCAGCCTCTTGACTAGCACAGATACGCAGTATTTT.

The chain joins TRBV7-8 to TRBJ1-1; D not resolved. CDR1 is SGHVS and CDR2 is FQNEAQ in the germline V gene. CDR3 length: 14 residues. The V end lost 1 base, the J end lost 4 bases, and 10 bases lay between the germline ends. The CDR3 DNA sequence: TGTGCCAGCAGCTTAGACCCCGGGGTCACTGAAGCTTTCTTT. It is translated as CASSLDPGVTEAFF.

The genes are TRBV6-1 and TRBJ1-5, with 8 bases identical to TRBD1. Germline assignment: CDR1 MNHNS and CDR2 SASEGT. V dropped 3 bases and J dropped 11; count of bases not matched to a gene: 9. The CDR3 has 14 residues. This CDR3 is CASSDGPGGKAQHF. The CDR3 nucleotides read TGTGCCAGCAGTGATGGTCCAGGGGGCAAAGCCCAGCATTTT.

V usage is TRBV14 and J usage is TRBJ1-1; D is unresolved. Germline values: CDR1 SGHDN, CDR2 FVKESK. V was shortened by 0 bases and J by 5 bases, with 13 bases between the two germline ends. This CDR3 is 15 amino acids long. As DNA, the CDR3 is TGTGCCAGCAGCCAAGATTCTTGGTTTGGGACTGAAGCTTTCTTT. It specifies CASSQDSWFGTEAFF.

This clone came up many times. The CDR3 DNA reads as TGTGCCATCAGGCCCCAGGGACAGGGGGAAGGCGAGCAGTACTTC. It specifies CAIRPQGQGEGEQYF. The genes are TRBV10-3 and TRBJ2-7; 11 bases are a match to TRBD1. The CDR3 totals 15 residues. Trimming took 6 bases from V and 6 from J; bases not matched to a gene: 10. From germline, CDR1 is ENHRY and CDR2 SYGVKD.

V gene TRBV4-2 combines with J gene TRBJ2-1; no clear D gene. The CDR3 sequence is 14 residues long. Trimming pared 0 bases from V and 7 bases from J, leaving 10 bases between. The germline CDR1 and CDR2 sequences are LGHNA and YNFKEQ. CDR3 loop: CASSQENGRNEQFF. The CDR3 DNA reads as TGTGCCAGCAGCCAAGAAAACGGACGGAATGAGCAGTTCTTC.

The V call is TRBV27, the J call TRBJ2-6; D remains unclear. The CDR3 runs 16 residues. Per the germline V gene, CDR1 is MNHEY and CDR2 is SMNVEV (reference sequence). Trimming stripped 3 bases from V and 2 bases from J, with 11 bases between. This CDR3 is CASSFRVITGANVLTF. Here the CDR3 DNA reads TGTGCCAGCAGTTTCCGGGTTATTACTGGGGCCAACGTCCTGACTTTC.

The chain recombines TRBV13 with TRBJ2-3; unclear D gene. V was cut by 4 bases and J by 0 bases, with 14 bases left in between. The germline V gene encodes CDR1 PRHDT and CDR2 FYEKMQ (reference sequence). CDR3 length: 16 amino acids. The CDR3 is CASSSIRQGSTDTQYF. In DNA form, the CDR3 reads TGTGCCAGCAGCTCCATTCGACAAGGAAGCACAGATACGCAGTATTTT. The full variable domain, with the rest looked up from reference TRBV13 and TRBJ2-3, is AAGVIQSPRHLIKEKRETATLKCYPIPRHDTVYWYQQGPGQDPQFLISFYEKMQSDKGSIPDRFSAQQFSDYHSELNMSSLELGDSALYFCASSSIRQGSTDTQYFGPGTRLTVL.

The chain carries TRBV15 and TRBJ2-2; D possibly matches TRBD1 or TRBD2 (6 bases each). Trimming pared 3 bases from V and 2 bases from J, leaving 13 bases between. Looked up from germline, CDR1 is LNHNV and CDR2 is YYDKDF (reference sequence). The CDR3 has 16 amino acids. CDR3 sequence reads: CATSSWAGHNTGELFF. CDR3 coding DNA: TGTGCCACCAGCAGTTGGGCGGGACATAACACCGGGGAGCTGTTTTTT.

This clone appeared a single time. The genes are TRBV10-3 and TRBJ1-1; D remains unclear. The V gene's germline CDR1 is ENHRY and CDR2 SYGVKD. The length of the CDR3 is 13 residues. Trimming shortened V by 4 bases and J by 3 bases, and 9 bases separated the two germline ends. CDR3 region: CAISGLVDTEAFF. CDR3 nucleotides: TGTGCCATCAGTGGACTTGTTGACACTGAAGCTTTCTTT.

The chain combines TRBV29-1 with TRBJ1-2; D is ambiguous. CDR1 is SQVTM, CDR2 ANQGSEA, per germline. V lost 3 bases and J lost 2, with 10 bases in between. The length of the CDR3 is 13 residues. CDR3 protein: CSVEKAPNYGYTF. The CDR3, as DNA: TGCAGCGTTGAGAAGGCCCCCAACTATGGCTACACCTTC.

The chain employs TRBV18 and TRBJ1-1; 7 nucleotides agree with TRBD1. Germline V gene lookup returns CDR1 KGHSH and CDR2 LQKENI. The CDR3 is made up of 14 amino acids. Unmatched junction bases numbered 3, after V lost 4 bases and J lost 1 base. The CDR3: CASSLGGRNTEAFF. The CDR3 region has the DNA TGTGCCAGCTCACTAGGGGGCAGGAACACTGAAGCTTTCTTT.

The chain combines TRBV5-1 with TRBJ1-2; the D is unclear. CDR1 SGHRS and CDR2 YFSETQ come from the germline V gene. This CDR3 is built from 14 residues. Trimming took 4 bases from V and 4 from J, leaving 14 bases between them. The CDR3 DNA sequence: TGCGCCAGCAGCCTCGCCGGACCGGTCTATGGCTACACCTTC. It is translated as CASSLAGPVYGYTF.

This chain joins TRBV7-6 and TRBJ1-1, with D tentatively TRBD1 (5 bases). Looked up from germline, CDR1 is SGHVS and CDR2 is FNYEAQ. This CDR3 has 14 amino acids. Trimming left V 5 bases short and J 3 bases short, with 13 bases between. This CDR3 reads CASSTRRGDTEAFF. CDR3 sequence (DNA): TGTGCCAGCAGCACCCGACGGGGGGACACTGAAGCTTTCTTT.

The CDR3 coding sequence is TGTGCCAGCACCCAGGACAGGGGCTCTGGGGCCAACGTCCTGACTTTC. Its protein product is CASTQDRGSGANVLTF. The V and J genes are TRBV2 and TRBJ2-6, with 9 positions matching TRBD1. Trimming cost V 7 bases and J 0 bases; bases outside gene matches: 4. Looked up from germline, CDR1 is SNHLY and CDR2 is FYNNEI. This CDR3 spans 16 amino acids.

The chain has TRBV10-2 and TRBJ1-1; D gene ambiguous. The germline V gene encodes CDR1 WSHSY and CDR2 SAAADI. The CDR3 is 14 residues long. V was trimmed by 4 bases and J by 4 bases, leaving 13 bases between them. CDR3 in amino acids: CASSVAGRSTEAFF. Written as DNA, the CDR3 is TGCGCCAGCAGTGTAGCCGGAAGAAGCACTGAAGCTTTCTTT.

The rearrangement links TRBV11-3 to TRBJ2-7; tentatively, D is TRBD1 (6 bases). The germline gives CDR1 SGHNT, CDR2 YENEEA. There are 19 residues in the CDR3. V was cut by 2 bases and J by 3 bases, with 26 bases left in between. The CDR3, as DNA: TGTGCCAGCAGCTTAAAAGGGCTCTGGGGGCTACCTCCCATCTACGAGCAGTACTTC. Amino acids: CASSLKGLWGLPPIYEQYF.

The V and J genes are TRBV7-3 and TRBJ2-7; 10 bases are a match to TRBD1. The CDR3 sequence is 14 residues long. Germline-derived CDR1 and CDR2 are SGHTA and FQGTGA. J lost 7 bases, V lost 2 bases, and 5 bases had no gene match. The CDR3 region is CASSLGTGVGEQYF. In nucleotides, the CDR3 is TGTGCCAGCAGCTTAGGGACAGGGGTGGGTGAGCAGTACTTC.

As DNA, the CDR3 is TGTGCCAGCAGGATACAGGGGTTCGGTCATGAAAAACTGTTTTTT. This codes for CASRIQGFGHEKLFF. The chain is built from TRBV6-1 and TRBJ1-4, with TRBD1 matching 7 bases. This CDR3 contains 15 residues. V lost 6 bases, J lost 6 bases, and 10 bases stayed unmatched. From germline, CDR1 is MNHNS and CDR2 SASEGT.

This chain uses TRBV4-2 with TRBJ2-1; D is undetermined. The CDR3 covers 14 residues. Between the trimmed V and J ends, which lost 0 bases and 6 bases, there was a span of 9 bases. Germline V gene sequence: CDR1 LGHNA, CDR2 YNFKEQ. CDR3 amino acids: CASSQDLKGNEQFF. CDR3 in DNA: TGTGCCAGCAGCCAAGATCTAAAGGGCAATGAGCAGTTCTTC.

This chain uses TRBV5-4 with TRBJ2-5; 10 nucleotides match TRBD2. The CDR3 is 17 residues long. V was pared by 4 bases and J by 5 bases, with 14 bases of the junction left unmatched. Germline V gene data show CDR1 as SGHNT and CDR2 as YYREEE (reference sequence). This chain's CDR3 is CASSQGLAERQRETQYF. The CDR3 region has the DNA TGTGCCAGCAGCCAAGGACTAGCGGAACGTCAACGGGAGACCCAGTACTTC.